One sample yielded the 17 T cell receptor beta chains listed below, sequenced in a study of glioma-infiltrating T cells. Amplification of TCR alpha and beta CDR3 regions from RNA used iRepertoire nested multiplex PCR. TCRdb itself ran the multiplex PCR reads through MiXCR, one entry per CDR3 protein. The sample shows 84,000 or so distinct CDR3 sequences, 20% to 25% of them seen only once. The sequencing sample was made of glioma tissue, nonneoplastic brain tissue, or PBMCs (not recorded which). These receptors all stem from a human donor with low-grade glioma or glioblastoma, undergoing nonglioma brain surgery, or in good health (not recorded which).

This clonotype came up many times. The V gene is TRBV25-1, the J gene TRBJ1-2; D is unclear. The V and J ends lost 4 bases and 6 bases respectively, with 15 bases between them. The CDR3 spans 14 residues. The germline gives CDR1 MGHDK, CDR2 SYGVNS. The CDR3: CASSAHAGFNGYTF. The CDR3 DNA reads TGTGCCAGCAGTGCCCACGCGGGCTTTAATGGCTACACCTTC.

In this sample, this clonotype turned up many times. The V call is TRBV2, the J call TRBJ1-5; D not resolved. Germline V gene data show CDR1 as SNHLY and CDR2 as FYNNEI. V lost 6 bases, J lost 0 bases, and 12 bases lay in between. The CDR3 contains 15 residues. CDR3 DNA sequence: TGTGCCAGCAGGCCTAGCGGGAATAGCAATCAGCCCCAGCATTTT. Amino acid sequence: CASRPSGNSNQPQHF.

This clonotype has a count of ten or more. The chain has TRBV29-1 and TRBJ2-7, with 9 bases fitting TRBD2. Trimming cost V 7 bases and J 0 bases; bases outside gene matches: 4. The CDR3 contains 13 residues. Per germline, CDR1 SQVTM and CDR2 ANQGSEA. DNA for the CDR3: TGCAGCGGACTGACTAGCGGCTCCTACGAGCAGTACTTC. Translated, it gives CSGLTSGSYEQYF.

This clonotype appeared many times. CDR3 amino acids: CASSLVRRHQPQHF. As DNA, the CDR3 is TGCGCCAGCAGTTTGGTTAGACGACATCAGCCCCAGCATTTT. The chain links TRBV10-1 to TRBJ1-5; D gene unclear. Trimming left V 5 bases short and J 5 bases short, with 13 bases between. This CDR3 region has 14 residues. Germline assignment: CDR1 WNHNN and CDR2 SYGVQD (reference sequence).

This clonotype was detected ten times or more. This chain joins TRBV4-1 and TRBJ2-3; D possibly corresponds to TRBD1 (5 bases). V shed 4 bases and J shed 0 bases, with 8 bases lying between them. The germline V gene encodes CDR1 MGHRA and CDR2 YSYEKL. CDR3 length: 14 residues. This CDR3 is CASSLGQSTDTQYF. The DNA of the CDR3 is TGCGCCAGCAGCCTAGGACAAAGCACAGATACGCAGTATTTT.

Many counts were recorded for this clonotype. CDR3 sequence reads: CASSQGEQGERPQHF. CDR3 in DNA: TGCGCCAGCAGCCAAGGGGAGCAGGGGGAACGGCCCCAGCATTTT. The chain is built from TRBV4-1 and TRBJ1-5, with 7 bases lining up with TRBD1. Germline V lookup: CDR1 MGHRA, CDR2 YSYEKL. The CDR3 totals 15 residues. V dropped 1 base and J dropped 9; count of bases not matched to a gene: 9.

This clonotype was recorded many times. J is TRBJ1-4 and V is TRBV20-1; the D is unclear. V dropped 0 bases and J dropped 0 bases, with 8 bases sitting between them. The CDR3 sequence is 15 residues long. CDR1 is DFQATT and CDR2 is SNEGSKA in the germline V gene (reference sequence). For the CDR3, the DNA is TGCAGTGCTAGAGATTCGACAACAACTAATGAAAAACTGTTTTTT. Amino acids: CSARDSTTTNEKLFF.

The chain recombines TRBV20-1 with TRBJ2-7; the match to TRBD2 covers 8 bases. The trim removed 6 bases at V and 2 bases at J, leaving 12 bases unmatched. CDR3 length: 15 amino acids. Germline CDR1 reads DFQATT; CDR2 reads SNEGSKA (reference sequence). The CDR3 DNA reads as TGCAGTGCCGGAACGGTAGCGGGAAGGACCTACGAGCAGTACTTC. Protein product: CSAGTVAGRTYEQYF.

The chain is built from TRBV12-3 or TRBV12-4 and TRBJ2-3; 7 bases map to TRBD2. V gave up 5 bases and J gave up 1 base; unmatched junction bases: 6. The CDR3 totals 15 residues. CDR3 amino acids: CASSPQTSGTDTQYF. DNA of the CDR3: TGTGCCAGCAGTCCCCAAACTAGCGGCACAGATACGCAGTATTTT.

This clonotype was counted at least ten times. The rearrangement joins TRBV2 to TRBJ2-3, with D uncertain. The germline CDR1 and CDR2 sequences are SNHLY and FYNNEI. The CDR3 loop spans 13 amino acids. Trimming shortened V by 3 bases and J by 5 bases, and 9 bases separated the two germline ends. The CDR3 loop is CASSEHLEDTQYF. CDR3 coding DNA: TGTGCCAGCAGTGAGCACCTTGAAGATACGCAGTATTTT.

This chain joins TRBV24-1 and TRBJ2-2; weak D call: TRBD2 (5 bases). Germline-derived CDR1 and CDR2 are KGHDR and SFDVKD. This CDR3 spans 12 amino acids. The CDR3, as DNA: TGTGCAACCGAGGGCAATACCGGGGAGCTGTTTTTT. This codes for CATEGNTGELFF.

This clonotype was observed many times. This chain joins TRBV6-1 and TRBJ2-7; 10 bases map to TRBD1. Trimming cost V 5 bases and J 3 bases; bases outside gene matches: 4. Germline CDR1 and CDR2: MNHNS and SASEGT. This CDR3 comprises 14 residues. CDR3 loop: CASSYGQGDYEQYF. CDR3 sequence (DNA): TGTGCCAGCAGTTACGGACAGGGGGACTACGAGCAGTACTTC.

This clonotype was picked up many times. This rearrangement joins TRBV6-2 or TRBV6-3 to TRBJ2-1; D is tentatively TRBD1 or TRBD2 (5 bases each). Trimming removed 2 bases from V and 1 base from J, with 24 bases in between. Germline V gives CDR1 MNHEY, CDR2 SVGEGT. The CDR3 is 20 amino acids. The CDR3 DNA reads as TGTGCCAGCAGTTACCCCCTGGGGCGAGGTGGGTCGGGATCCTACAATGAGCAGTTCTTC. Translated, it gives CASSYPLGRGGSGSYNEQFF.

This clonotype was observed a few times. The chain employs TRBV12-5 and TRBJ2-3; possibly TRBD2 for D (6 bases). Looked up from germline, CDR1 is LGHNT and CDR2 is FRNRAP. The CDR3 spans 17 residues. Trimming took 1 base from V and 0 from J, leaving 14 bases between them. The CDR3 protein is CASGLGYLASSTDTQYF. The CDR3 DNA reads TGTGCTAGTGGTTTGGGGTATCTAGCGTCTAGCACAGATACGCAGTATTTT.

This clonotype came up a few times. This sequence joins TRBV5-1 and TRBJ2-7; 8 nucleotides line up with TRBD2. CDR3 length: 15 residues. V shed 0 bases and J 3 bases; nucleotides not matched to a gene: 5. Germline lookup yields CDR1 SGHRS and CDR2 YFSETQ. In DNA, the CDR3 is TGCGCCAGCAGCTTGGCGACTAGCGAACTCTACGAGCAGTACTTC. This sequence encodes CASSLATSELYEQYF.

This clonotype turned up a few times. The chain combines TRBV3-1 with TRBJ2-3, with D possibly TRBD2 on 5 matching bases. The CDR3 runs to 13 residues. V lost 7 bases and J lost 4, with 12 bases in between. In germline, CDR1 is LGHDT, CDR2 YNNKEL (reference sequence). The CDR3 loop reads CASTRAGPDTQYF. DNA of the CDR3: TGTGCCAGCACCCGGGCGGGCCCAGATACGCAGTATTTT.

As regards this clonotype: A much larger clonotype is one base distant, so this may be a read error. The chain carries TRBV2 and TRBJ2-1; D uncertain. From germline, CDR1 is SNHLY and CDR2 FYNNEI. This CDR3 is built from 11 residues. Here the CDR3 DNA reads TGTGCCAGCATCAGAACTACTGAGCAGTCCTTC. It translates to CASIRTTEQSF.